These 20 T cell receptor beta chains came from one sample sequenced in a study of cytomegalovirus exposure and HLA in healthy donors. PCR used 60 Vbeta primers and 13 Jbeta primers. Assay used: immunoSEQ multiplex PCR; TCRdb lists only in-frame clones, some missing. The sample contains about 150,000 clones, about 80% of which appear only once. Sequencing input: PBMCs. These receptors originate from a man in his thirties or forties in good health and CMV-seropositive.

The CDR3 bases are TGTGCCAGCAGCGATGGACTAGCGGGAGATATGTACTTC. Translated: CASSDGLAGDMYF. The chain couples TRBV9 to TRBJ2-4, with 13 bases fitting TRBD2. CDR3 length equals 13 residues. From germline, CDR1 is SGDLS and CDR2 YYNGEE. Germline trimming cut 3 bases from V and 15 bases from J; bases unmatched to any gene: 6.

The rearrangement joins TRBV2 to TRBJ2-2, with D maybe TRBD1 (6 bases). The CDR3 totals 14 residues. Germline loops: CDR1 SNHLY, CDR2 FYNNEI. The ends were cut back, 6 bases at V and 6 bases at J, with 14 bases in the middle. CDR3 residues: CASSQQGSAGELFF. DNA for the CDR3: TGTGCCAGCAGCCAGCAGGGGAGTGCCGGGGAGCTGTTTTTT.

The chain links TRBV18 to TRBJ2-5, with 8 bases aligning to TRBD2. This CDR3 is built from 20 residues. Germline V gene sequence: CDR1 KGHSH, CDR2 LQKENI. The V gene end was trimmed by 6 bases and the J gene end by 0 bases; junction bases not matched to a gene: 21. The chain's CDR3 is CASSTNGASGSLRYQETQYF. The CDR3 DNA reads as TGTGCCAGCTCTACCAACGGGGCCAGCGGGAGTCTTAGATACCAAGAGACCCAGTACTTC.

This chain links TRBV7-9 with TRBJ1-2; 7 bases line up with TRBD1. Germline-derived CDR1 and CDR2 are SEHNR and FQNEAQ (reference sequence). Losses at the gene ends were 5 bases for V and 1 base for J; bases not matched to a gene: 7. CDR3 size: 15 residues. CDR3: CASSPQGQFNYGYTF. The CDR3 nucleotides are TGTGCCAGCAGCCCACAGGGACAGTTTAACTATGGCTACACCTTC.

The chain carries TRBV5-1 and TRBJ1-1; 8 nucleotides align to TRBD1. Trimming took 5 bases from V and 1 from J; bases not matched to a gene: 7. Germline V gene sequence: CDR1 SGHRS, CDR2 YFSETQ. The CDR3 totals 15 residues. The CDR3 region is CASSPSGTGNTEAFF. The CDR3 nucleotides are TGCGCCAGCAGTCCTTCCGGGACAGGGAACACTGAAGCTTTCTTT.

The chain has TRBV5-4 and TRBJ2-1, with D perhaps matching TRBD1 (6 bases). This CDR3 region has 13 residues. Looked up from germline, CDR1 is SGHNT and CDR2 is YYREEE (reference sequence). Trimming removed 5 bases from V and 6 bases from J, with 12 bases in between. CDR3 region: CASSQGLSNEQFF. In nucleotides, the CDR3 is TGTGCCAGCAGTCAGGGGTTGAGCAATGAGCAGTTCTTC.

V is TRBV6-5 and J is TRBJ1-4; TRBD1 matches at 8 bases. There are 15 residues in the CDR3. Germline values: CDR1 MNHEY, CDR2 SVGAGI. The V segment lost 6 bases and the J segment 2 bases; nucleotides outside the gene matches: 5. The CDR3 nucleotides read TGTGCCAGCAGCCCGACAGGGGCCACTAATGAAAAACTGTTTTTT. It encodes CASSPTGATNEKLFF.

The chain carries TRBV5-1 and TRBJ2-1; TRBD2 matches at 12 bases. Germline lookup yields CDR1 SGHRS and CDR2 YFSETQ. J was trimmed by 8 bases and V by 3 bases; bases with no gene match: 3. The CDR3 loop spans 14 amino acids. The CDR3 reads CASSSTSGSHEQFF. CDR3 DNA: TGCGCCAGCAGCTCGACTAGCGGGAGCCATGAGCAGTTCTTC.

The count of this clone is one. This rearrangement joins TRBV7-2 to TRBJ2-3; 9 bases match TRBD2. The CDR3 has 16 amino acids. V lost 7 bases and J lost 0; bases outside the gene matches: 8. Germline V gives CDR1 SGHTA, CDR2 FQGNSA. CDR3 sequence reads: CASTSTSGWSTDTQYF. In DNA form, the CDR3 reads TGTGCCAGCACCTCCACTAGCGGGTGGAGCACAGATACGCAGTATTTT.

Note on this clone: Other DNA sequences in this specimen translate into the identical CDR3. The gene calls are TRBV18 and TRBJ1-3; D is uncertain. The CDR3 runs to 15 residues. V was pared by 2 bases and J by 0 bases, with 8 bases between. Germline-derived CDR1 and CDR2 are KGHSH and LQKENI. The CDR3 sequence: CASSPGLVSGNTIYF. The CDR3 DNA reads TGTGCCAGCTCACCAGGTTTAGTCTCTGGAAACACCATATATTTT.

The rearrangement links TRBV27 to TRBJ1-5; D not certain. Germline V gene sequence: CDR1 MNHEY, CDR2 SMNVEV (reference sequence). The CDR3 is 15 residues long. Trimming cost V 6 bases and J 7 bases, with 19 bases left between them. In DNA, the CDR3 is TGTGCCAGCAGCGAGAGCGGCGGCATCAGCCAGCCCCAGCATTTT. Amino acids: CASSESGGISQPQHF.

The rearrangement uses TRBV21-1 and TRBJ1-2; the table assigns TRBD1, which was not confirmed against the DNA. TRBV21-1 counts as a pseudogene. The CDR3 covers 14 residues. CDR3 loop: CARPGEPLNYGYTF. In nucleotides, the CDR3 is TGTGCCAGGCCAGGGGAGCCCCTTAACTATGGCTACACCTTC.

The rearrangement links TRBV28 to TRBJ1-5; maybe TRBD1 (5 bases). This CDR3 has 16 amino acids. V lost 7 bases and J lost 0, with 16 bases in between. Germline V gives CDR1 MDHEN, CDR2 SYDVKM. The DNA of the CDR3 is TGTGCCAGCACCGGGGGACTCTTCCGTAGCAATCAGCCCCAGCATTTT. Encoded protein: CASTGGLFRSNQPQHF.

A word on this clone: Different DNA sequences within this sample yield the same CDR3. This sequence joins TRBV15 and TRBJ1-5; weak D call: TRBD1 (5 bases). V dropped 0 bases and J dropped 4 bases, with 7 bases sitting between them. This CDR3 is 14 amino acids long. Germline values: CDR1 LNHNV, CDR2 YYDKDF (reference sequence). As DNA, the CDR3 is TGTGCCACCAGCAGAGATCGGGGGAATCAGCCCCAGCATTTT. It yields the protein CATSRDRGNQPQHF.

The rearrangement joins TRBV7-3 to TRBJ1-1; 8 nucleotides agree with TRBD1. Germline V gene data show CDR1 as SGHTA and CDR2 as FQGTGA. Trimming took 5 bases from V and 3 from J; bases not matched to a gene: 11. There are 16 residues in the CDR3. CDR3 nucleotide sequence: TGTGCCAGCAGCCTCAGGGCGCAGGGGGCTTACACTGAAGCTTTCTTT. It translates to CASSLRAQGAYTEAFF.

The chain carries TRBV11-3 and TRBJ2-3, with a tentative D call TRBD1 (8 bases). Germline V gene sequence: CDR1 SGHNT, CDR2 YENEEA. The CDR3 spans 14 residues. The V and J ends lost 4 bases and 6 bases respectively, with 14 bases between them. The CDR3, as DNA: TGTGCCAGCAGCTACGGACAGGGAGGGGATACGCAGTATTTT. Residues: CASSYGQGGDTQYF.

This clone was seen a few times. V usage is TRBV4-3 and J usage is TRBJ2-7, with 10 positions matching TRBD1. This CDR3 is 15 amino acids long. Germline trimming cut 3 bases from V and 0 bases from J; bases unmatched to any gene: 2. Looked up from germline, CDR1 is LGHNA and CDR2 is YSLEER. CDR3 residues: CASSQGQGYSYEQYF. DNA of the CDR3: TGCGCCAGCAGCCAGGGACAGGGGTACTCCTACGAGCAGTACTTC.

J is TRBJ1-1 and V is TRBV4-1; D is possibly TRBD1 (5 bases). This CDR3 has 12 amino acids. Per the germline V gene, CDR1 is MGHRA and CDR2 is YSYEKL. The V end lost 4 bases, the J end lost 7 bases, and 10 bases lay between the germline ends. CDR3 sequence (DNA): TGCGCCAGCAGCCGCGGGGCTTTTGAAGCTTTCTTT. Amino acids: CASSRGAFEAFF.

The V gene is TRBV5-1, the J gene TRBJ2-1; 7 bases map to TRBD1. CDR1 is SGHRS and CDR2 is YFSETQ in the germline V gene. Germline trimming cut 0 bases from V and 7 bases from J; bases unmatched to any gene: 10. The length of the CDR3 is 16 residues. In DNA form, the CDR3 reads TGCGCCAGCAGCTTGGTTCGGACAGGACTTAGGAATGAGCAGTTCTTC. Encoded protein: CASSLVRTGLRNEQFF.

The chain couples TRBV7-8 to TRBJ1-4; TRBD1 might be the D (6 bases). V gave up 0 bases and J gave up 10 bases, with 12 bases separating them. The CDR3 covers 14 residues. Germline V gives CDR1 SGHVS, CDR2 FQNEAQ. Here the CDR3 reads CASSLAQTGRKLFF. Written as DNA, the CDR3 is TGTGCCAGCAGCTTAGCCCAAACAGGGCGAAAACTGTTTTTT.